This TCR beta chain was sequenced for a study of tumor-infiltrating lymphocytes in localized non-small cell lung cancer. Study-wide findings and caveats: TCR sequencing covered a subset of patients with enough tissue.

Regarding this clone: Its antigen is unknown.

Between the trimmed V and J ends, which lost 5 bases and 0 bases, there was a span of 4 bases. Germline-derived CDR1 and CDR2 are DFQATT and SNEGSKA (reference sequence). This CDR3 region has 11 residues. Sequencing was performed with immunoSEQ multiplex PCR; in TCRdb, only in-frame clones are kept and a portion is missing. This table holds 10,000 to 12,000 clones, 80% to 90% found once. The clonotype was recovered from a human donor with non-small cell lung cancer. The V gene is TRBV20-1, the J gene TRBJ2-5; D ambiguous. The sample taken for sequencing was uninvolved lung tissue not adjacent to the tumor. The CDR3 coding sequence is TGCAGTGCTGAGTACCAAGAGACCCAGTACTTC. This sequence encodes CSAEYQETQYF.